Below, 10 T cell receptor beta chains from the same sample are listed, as sequenced in a study of vaccination and CD4 T cells after COVID-19. Scientists ran DNA taken from cultured CD4+ T cells through the Oncomine TCR Beta short-read assay for sequencing. Using its own MiXCR run on the PCR reads, TCRdb lists one record per CDR3 protein. The sample contains over 14,000 distinct CDR3 sequences, around 60% of which appear only once. Treatment noted: roughly ten-day PBMC culture with coronavirus spike peptide pools or control peptides (ViraFEST assay). The antigens these receptors bind are not known. Material: CD4+ T cells from blood, cultured in vitro. Receptors originate from a human donor who had recovered from COVID-19.

The rearrangement joins TRBV4-1 to TRBJ1-2; D is possibly TRBD1 (5 bases). The CDR3 is 15 amino acids. In germline, CDR1 is MGHRA, CDR2 YSYEKL. Trimming cost V 4 bases and J 2 bases, with 14 bases left between them. CDR3 residues: CASSRGGGVNYGYTF. DNA for the CDR3: TGCGCCAGCAGCCGGGGGGGTGGGGTCAACTATGGCTACACCTTC.

The sample holds one count of this clonotype. The CDR3 is CASSLGWGLGNTIYF. The CDR3 coding sequence is TGTGCCAGCAGCTTAGGATGGGGGCTGGGAAACACCATATATTTT. The chain uses TRBV7-8 and TRBJ1-3; tentative D call: TRBD1 (6 bases). CDR1 is SGHVS, CDR2 FQNEAQ, per germline. Trimming took off 1 base at V and 4 bases at J, with 11 bases between the two ends. The CDR3 is 15 amino acids.

This clonotype came up once. The chain carries TRBV10-2 and TRBJ1-1; TRBD1 matches at 8 bases. J lost 6 bases, V lost 3 bases, and 9 bases had no gene match. This CDR3 has 15 residues. CDR1 is WSHSY and CDR2 is SAAADI in the germline V gene. The CDR3 sequence: CASSELDRARPEAFF. In nucleotides, the CDR3 is TGCGCCAGCAGTGAACTGGACAGGGCAAGACCTGAAGCTTTCTTT.

V usage is TRBV25-1 and J usage is TRBJ1-1; the D is unclear. Germline lookup yields CDR1 MGHDK and CDR2 SYGVNS. The CDR3 sequence is 13 residues long. Trimming left V 7 bases short and J 0 bases short, with 9 bases between. The DNA for the CDR3 is TGTGCCAGCAAAGGTCAGATGAACACTGAAGCTTTCTTT. It specifies CASKGQMNTEAFF.

The V and J genes are TRBV6-1 and TRBJ1-5, with 7 bases matching TRBD1. Germline V CDR1 and CDR2: MNHNS, SASEGT. V lost 1 base, J lost 5 bases, and 8 bases stayed unmatched. The CDR3 spans 16 residues. The CDR3 DNA is TGTGCCAGCAGTGAAGGAGTAGGGGGCGGTTATCAGCCCCAGCATTTT. Protein: CASSEGVGGGYQPQHF.

A few counts support this clonotype. CDR3 in amino acids: CASSLAQGRNGYTF. The CDR3 DNA reads TGTGCCAGCAGCTTAGCTCAGGGGAGGAATGGCTACACCTTC. The rearrangement joins TRBV7-9 to TRBJ1-2; D perhaps matches TRBD1 (6 bases). CDR3 length: 14 amino acids. Germline lookup yields CDR1 SEHNR and CDR2 FQNEAQ (reference sequence). V dropped 0 bases and J dropped 6 bases, with 11 bases sitting between them.

This clonotype came up a few times. The chain employs TRBV19 and TRBJ1-1; TRBD1 might be the D (6 bases). V was shortened by 7 bases and J by 1 base, with 16 bases between the two germline ends. The V gene's germline CDR1 is LNHDA and CDR2 SQIVND (reference sequence). The CDR3 contains 15 residues. CDR3: CASTALTGRNTEAFF. The DNA for the CDR3 is TGTGCCAGTACCGCACTGACAGGTCGGAACACTGAAGCTTTCTTT.

The genes are TRBV20-1 and TRBJ1-5; no clear D. This CDR3 contains 13 residues. Germline V CDR1 and CDR2: DFQATT, SNEGSKA (reference sequence). Between the trimmed V and J ends, which lost 3 bases and 3 bases, there was a span of 9 bases. The CDR3 DNA is TGCAGTGCTAGTTGGCAGAACAATCAGCCCCAGCATTTT. Translation gives CSASWQNNQPQHF.

CDR3 nucleotides: TGTGCCAGCAGTGAAGCTTCCGGGACTGGTTACAATGAGCAGTTCTTC. This encodes CASSEASGTGYNEQFF. This rearrangement joins TRBV6-1 to TRBJ2-1; D is perhaps TRBD2 (6 bases). Germline loops: CDR1 MNHNS, CDR2 SASEGT. The V end was cut by 0 bases, the J end by 4 bases, with 13 bases between. CDR3 length: 16 residues.

This chain joins TRBV7-2 and TRBJ2-4; perhaps TRBD2 as D (5 bases). CDR3 length equals 16 residues. Trimming removed 2 bases at V and 0 bases at J, with 11 bases between. CDR1 SGHTA and CDR2 FQGNSA come from the germline V gene. The CDR3 DNA sequence: TGTGCCAGCAGCTTACAAGCAGGACTAGCCAAAAACATTCAGTACTTC. It encodes CASSLQAGLAKNIQYF. The full variable domain, rest sourced from reference TRBV7-2 and TRBJ2-4, is GAGVSQSPSNKVTEKGKDVELRCDPISGHTALYWYRQSLGQGLEFLIYFQGNSAPDKSGLPSDRFSAERTGGSVSTLTIQRTQQEDSAVYLCASSLQAGLAKNIQYFGAGTRLSVL.